These 7 T cell receptor beta chains were all obtained from the same sample, sequenced in a study of T-cell reconstitution after alpha-beta-depleted transplantation in children. Preparation of the TCRbeta library involved a method that used unique molecular identifiers. One entry per CDR3 protein results from TCRdb running MiXCR on the PCR reads. Counted here are about 250,000 distinct CDR3 sequences, more than 20% occurring once; the ten biggest clones make up about 4.8%. Sequencing used PBMCs, mostly from graft donor cells, obtained 360 days after TCRalphabeta/CD19-depleted stem cell transplant. The source of these receptors is a female patient aged 2-9 years who had a stem cell transplant for congenital amegakaryocytic thrombocytopenia, so the T cells may come from the graft donor.

The V call is TRBV6-2 or TRBV6-3, the J call TRBJ2-5, with a weak D call TRBD1 (8 bases). V lost 0 bases, J lost 4 bases, and 18 bases lay in between. The CDR3 length is 17 residues. CDR1 is MNHEY, CDR2 SVGEGT, per germline. CDR3: CASSYSINTGGGETQYF. Here the CDR3 DNA reads TGTGCCAGCAGTTACTCGATAAACACAGGGGGGGGAGAGACCCAGTACTTC.

This clonotype was counted only a few times. The V and J genes are TRBV24-1 and TRBJ1-2, with unresolved D. CDR3 size: 14 residues. The V gene lost 5 bases and the J gene lost 1 base, with 10 bases spanning the gap. CDR1 is KGHDR, CDR2 SFDVKD, per germline. The CDR3 region is CATSGAPSNYGYTF. The CDR3 region has the DNA TGTGCCACCAGTGGGGCTCCAAGTAACTATGGCTACACCTTC.

The J gene is TRBJ2-2, the V gene TRBV2, with TRBD2 matching 8 bases. The CDR3 contains 14 residues. The germline gives CDR1 SNHLY, CDR2 FYNNEI. Trimming at V came to 7 bases and at J to 6 bases, leaving 7 bases not matched to a gene. This CDR3 is CASTGTRLSGELFF. For the CDR3, the DNA is TGTGCCAGCACCGGGACTAGGCTGTCCGGGGAGCTGTTTTTT.

This clonotype showed up just a few times. The rearrangement links TRBV12-3 or TRBV12-4 to TRBJ2-7; D call uncertain. There are 12 residues in the CDR3. V lost 5 bases to trimming and J lost 2 bases, with 7 bases between them. In nucleotides, the CDR3 is TGTGCCAGCAGTCCTTATACCTACGAGCAGTACTTC. Translation gives CASSPYTYEQYF.

This clonotype was counted a few times. The J gene is TRBJ2-7, the V gene TRBV6-1; D is undetermined. Between the trimmed V and J ends, which lost 5 bases and 0 bases, there was a span of 17 bases. This CDR3 is built from 16 residues. Per the germline V gene, CDR1 is MNHNS and CDR2 is SASEGT. The CDR3 nucleotides are TGTGCCAGCAGTCCAGTTAGTCGGCAGAGCTCCTACGAGCAGTACTTC. Its translation is CASSPVSRQSSYEQYF.

This clonotype was seen more than once but under ten times. V gene TRBV10-3 combines with J gene TRBJ2-1; 9 bases line up with TRBD2. The CDR3 runs to 20 residues. Germline values: CDR1 ENHRY, CDR2 SYGVKD. The V segment lost 0 bases and the J segment 3 bases; nucleotides outside the gene matches: 15. This CDR3 reads CAISESYWGWGTSHYNEQFF. The CDR3 DNA sequence: TGTGCCATCAGTGAGTCGTATTGGGGTTGGGGGACTAGCCACTACAATGAGCAGTTCTTC.

The V call is TRBV7-2, the J call TRBJ2-1, with D hard to call. The CDR3 has 17 amino acids. Germline lookup yields CDR1 SGHTA and CDR2 FQGNSA. Trimming took off 1 base at V and 0 bases at J, with 13 bases between the two ends. The CDR3 here is CASSLGFVGSSYNEQFF. In nucleotides, the CDR3 is TGTGCCAGCAGCTTAGGATTTGTCGGAAGCTCCTACAATGAGCAGTTCTTC.